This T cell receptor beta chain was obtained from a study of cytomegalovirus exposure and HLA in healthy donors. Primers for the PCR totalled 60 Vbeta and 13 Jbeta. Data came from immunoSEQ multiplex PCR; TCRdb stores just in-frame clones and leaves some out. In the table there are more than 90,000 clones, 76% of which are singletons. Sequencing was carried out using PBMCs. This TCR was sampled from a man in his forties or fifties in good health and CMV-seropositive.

The CDR3 region is CASSLGVGGSYEQYF. CDR3 in DNA: TGTGCCAGCAGCTTAGGGGTAGGGGGCTCCTACGAGCAGTACTTC. The rearrangement uses TRBV7-2 and TRBJ2-7, with a weak D call TRBD1 (6 bases). V dropped 1 base and J dropped 0 bases, with 10 bases sitting between them. The V gene's germline CDR1 is SGHTA and CDR2 FQGNSA. The CDR3 is 15 residues long.